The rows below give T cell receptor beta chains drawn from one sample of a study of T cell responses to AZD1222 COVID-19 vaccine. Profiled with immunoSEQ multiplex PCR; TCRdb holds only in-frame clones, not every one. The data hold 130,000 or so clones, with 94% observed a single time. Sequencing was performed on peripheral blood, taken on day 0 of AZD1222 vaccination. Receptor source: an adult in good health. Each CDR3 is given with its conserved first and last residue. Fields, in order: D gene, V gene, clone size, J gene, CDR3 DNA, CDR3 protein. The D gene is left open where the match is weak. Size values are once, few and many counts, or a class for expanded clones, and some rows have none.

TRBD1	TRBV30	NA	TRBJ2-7	TGTGCCTGGAGTGTAGGGGGCGCTTACGAGCAGTACTTC	CAWSVGGAYEQYF
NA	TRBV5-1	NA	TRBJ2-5	TGCGCCAGCAGCTTGGACCTTAGCGTGGAGACCCAGTACTTC	CASSLDLSVETQYF
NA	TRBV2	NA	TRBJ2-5	TGTGCCAGCAGTGAGGTCAGGTGGGAGGCCCAGTACTTC	CASSEVRWEAQYF
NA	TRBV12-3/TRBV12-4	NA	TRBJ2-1	TGTGCCAGCAGTGAACTCGGGCATGAGCAGTTCTTC	CASSELGHEQFF
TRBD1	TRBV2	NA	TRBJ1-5	TGTGCCAGCAGTGACGACAGGGGGGGACAGCCCCAGCATTTT	CASSDDRGGQPQHF
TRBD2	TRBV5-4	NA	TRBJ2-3	TGTGCCAGCAGCTTGGGTGGACTAGCGGGGGACACAGATACGCAGTATTTT	CASSLGGLAGDTDTQYF
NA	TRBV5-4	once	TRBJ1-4	TGTGCCAGCAGCAAGGACCTTATGGGGGCAACTAATGAAAAACTGTTTTTT	CASSKDLMGATNEKLFF
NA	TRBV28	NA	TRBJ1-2	TGTGCCAGCAGAACAGGGATGAGATATGGCTACACCTTC	CASRTGMRYGYTF
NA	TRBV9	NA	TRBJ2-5	TGTGCCAGCAGCGTAGGACAGCTCCAAGAGACCCAGTACTTC	CASSVGQLQETQYF
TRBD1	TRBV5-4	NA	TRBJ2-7	TGTGCCAGCAGCTGGGACAGGGGGCGCTACGAGCAGTACTTC	CASSWDRGRYEQYF
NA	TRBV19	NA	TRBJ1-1	TGTGCCAGTAGTACGGTAGCCAGGGGAATGAACACTGAAGCTTTCTTT	CASSTVARGMNTEAFF
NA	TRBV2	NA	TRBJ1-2	TGTGCCAGCAGGCCCCGGGGCTCCGGCTACACCTTC	CASRPRGSGYTF
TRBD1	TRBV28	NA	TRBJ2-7	TGTGCCAGCAGTTACTCCGGGACAGGGGGCGACGAGCAGTACTTC	CASSYSGTGGDEQYF
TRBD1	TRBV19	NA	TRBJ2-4	TGTGCCAGTAGTATAATAGGACAGGGCGACAAAAACATTCAGTACTTC	CASSIIGQGDKNIQYF
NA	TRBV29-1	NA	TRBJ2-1	TGCAGCGTTGAAGATCTCGGACAGCCTCACAATGAGCAGTTCTTC	CSVEDLGQPHNEQFF
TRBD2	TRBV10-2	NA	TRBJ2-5	TGCGCCAGCAGTTTTAGCGGGAAAGAGACCCAGTACTTC	CASSFSGKETQYF
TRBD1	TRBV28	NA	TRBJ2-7	TGTGCCAGCAGGGGCCACGGGACAGGCTCCTACGAGCAGTACTTC	CASRGHGTGSYEQYF
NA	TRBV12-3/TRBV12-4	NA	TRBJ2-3	TGTGCCAGCAGTCCGAGGCTCACAGATACGCAGTATTTT	CASSPRLTDTQYF
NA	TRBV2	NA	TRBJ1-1	TGTGCCAGCAGTGGATGGAGGGCTCGAACTGAAGCTTTCTTT	CASSGWRARTEAFF
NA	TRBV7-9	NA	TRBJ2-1	TGTGCCAGCAGCATGGGACCCGCCGAGCAGTTCTTC	CASSMGPAEQFF
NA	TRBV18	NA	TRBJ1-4	TGTGCCAGCTCATCTAGACAGGATGCAACTAATGAAAAACTGTTTTTT	CASSSRQDATNEKLFF
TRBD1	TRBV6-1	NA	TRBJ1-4	TGTGCCAGCAGTGCCGCTCAACGACAGGGGAGTAATGAAAAACTGTTTTTT	CASSAAQRQGSNEKLFF
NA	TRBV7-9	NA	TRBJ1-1	TGTGCCAGCAGCCAGGACACTGAAGCTTTCTTT	CASSQDTEAFF
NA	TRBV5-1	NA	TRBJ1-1	TGCGCCAGCAGTACAGGGTTGGGCACTGAAGCTTTCTTT	CASSTGLGTEAFF
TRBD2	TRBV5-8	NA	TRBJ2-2	TGTGCCAGCAGCTACCGGGGGGGGACGAGTAACGGGGAGCTGTTTTTT	CASSYRGGTSNGELFF
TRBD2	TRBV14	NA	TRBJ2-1	TGTGCCAGCAGCCAGCCGGGACTAGCGGGAAGAAATGAGCAGTTCTTC	CASSQPGLAGRNEQFF
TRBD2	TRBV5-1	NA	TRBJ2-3	TGCGCCAGCAGCTTGGGGACTAGCCGAGATACGCAGTATTTT	CASSLGTSRDTQYF
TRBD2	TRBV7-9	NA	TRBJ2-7	TGTGCCAGCGGAACTCCCCGGGGGGGGCCCTACGAGCAGTACTTC	CASGTPRGGPYEQYF
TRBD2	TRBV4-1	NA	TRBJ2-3	TGCGCCAGCAGCCAAGTATTTGTAGCGGGTCTTTCGGATACGCAGTATTTT	CASSQVFVAGLSDTQYF
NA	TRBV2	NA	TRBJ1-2	TGTGCCAGCAGAGGGACCCTACCCGGCTACACCTTC	CASRGTLPGYTF
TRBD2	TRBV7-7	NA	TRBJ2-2	TGTGCCAGCAGCTTATCTTCGGGGGGTAGCGGAGAGGACACCGGGGAGCTGTTTTTT	CASSLSSGGSGEDTGELFF
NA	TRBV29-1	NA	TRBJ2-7	TGCAGCGTTGTACCCGGGACAAAAAGCCACGAGCAGTACTTC	CSVVPGTKSHEQYF
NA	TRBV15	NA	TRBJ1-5	TGTGCCACCAGCAGAGATAGGTCAGTTGGTCAGCCCCAGCATTTT	CATSRDRSVGQPQHF
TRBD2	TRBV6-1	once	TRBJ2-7	TGTGCCAGCAGTGAGGGACTAGCGGGGACCTACGAGCAGTACTTC	CASSEGLAGTYEQYF
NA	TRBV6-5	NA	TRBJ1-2	TGTGCCAGCAGCCTCGGGCGAAGAGTTGGCTACACCTTC	CASSLGRRVGYTF
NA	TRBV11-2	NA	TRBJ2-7	TGTGCCAGCAGCTTAGATCAACGGGGGTATCACGAGCAGTACTTC	CASSLDQRGYHEQYF
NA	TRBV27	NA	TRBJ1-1	TGTGCCAGCAGTCCCGGGGGACCCTCGGAAGCTTTCTTT	CASSPGGPSEAFF
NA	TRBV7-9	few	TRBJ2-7	TGTGCCAGCAGCAAAGAGGGGCGGTCTAACCACGAGCAGTACTTC	CASSKEGRSNHEQYF
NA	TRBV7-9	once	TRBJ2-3	TGTGCCAGCAGCCCCGTAGCAGATACGCAGTATTTT	CASSPVADTQYF
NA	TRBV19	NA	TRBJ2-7	TGTGCCAGTAGTCCCGCTGGGACCGAATACGAGCAGTACTTC	CASSPAGTEYEQYF
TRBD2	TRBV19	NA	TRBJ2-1	TGTGCCAGTAGTATGGGAAGCGGGAGGGCCTACAATGAGCAGTTCTTC	CASSMGSGRAYNEQFF
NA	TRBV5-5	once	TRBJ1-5	TGTGCCAGCAGCTCTCGGGTCACTGGGCATGGCAATCAGCCCCAGCATTTT	CASSSRVTGHGNQPQHF
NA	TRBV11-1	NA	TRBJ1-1	TGTGCCAGCAGCTTAGAGCTGAACACTGAAGCTTTCTTT	CASSLELNTEAFF
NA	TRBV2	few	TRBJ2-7	TGTGCCAGCAGTGTCGGATACGAGCAGTACTTC	CASSVGYEQYF
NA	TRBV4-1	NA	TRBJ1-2	TGCGCCAGCAGCCAAGCTACAGGTATCTATGGCTACACCTTC	CASSQATGIYGYTF
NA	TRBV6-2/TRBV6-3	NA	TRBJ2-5	TGTGCCAGCAGTTACTCAGGGCCTTCCGCCCCCCCGGACTTC	CASSYSGPSAPPDF
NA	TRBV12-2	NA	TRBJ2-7	TGTGCAAGTCGCCCGGTGCAGGGAGGCTGGATAGAGCAGTACTTC	CASRPVQGGWIEQYF
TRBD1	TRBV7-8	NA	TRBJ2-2	TGTGCCAGCAGCTTAGGACAGGGGGTTTGGACCGGGGAGCTGTTTTTT	CASSLGQGVWTGELFF
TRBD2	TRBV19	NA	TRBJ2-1	TGTGCCAGTAGTTTTTTGGGCGGGAGTGAGAGGTTCTTC	CASSFLGGSERFF